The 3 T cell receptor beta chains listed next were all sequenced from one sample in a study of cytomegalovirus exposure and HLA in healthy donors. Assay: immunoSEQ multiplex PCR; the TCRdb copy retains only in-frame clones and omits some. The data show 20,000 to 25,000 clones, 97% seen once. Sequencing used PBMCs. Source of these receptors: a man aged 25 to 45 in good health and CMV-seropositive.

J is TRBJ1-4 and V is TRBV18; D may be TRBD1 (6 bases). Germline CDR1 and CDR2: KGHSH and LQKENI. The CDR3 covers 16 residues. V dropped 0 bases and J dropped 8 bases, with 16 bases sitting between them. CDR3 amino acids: CASSPPNRVQGEKLFF. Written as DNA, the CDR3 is TGTGCCAGCTCACCACCGAATAGGGTGCAGGGGGAAAAACTGTTTTTT.

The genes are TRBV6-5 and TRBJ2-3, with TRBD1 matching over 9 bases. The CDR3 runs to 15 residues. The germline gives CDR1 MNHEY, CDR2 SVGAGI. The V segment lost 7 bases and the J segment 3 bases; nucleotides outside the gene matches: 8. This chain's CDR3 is CASNLQGAGTDTQYF. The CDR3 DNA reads TGTGCCAGCAATCTACAGGGGGCAGGGACAGATACGCAGTATTTT.

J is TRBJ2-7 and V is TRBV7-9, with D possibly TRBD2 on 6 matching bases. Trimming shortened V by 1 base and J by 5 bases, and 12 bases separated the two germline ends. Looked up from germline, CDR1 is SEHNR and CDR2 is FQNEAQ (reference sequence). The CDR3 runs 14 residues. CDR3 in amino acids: CASSLVGGGNEQYF. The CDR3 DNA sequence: TGTGCCAGCAGCTTAGTCGGGGGTGGTAACGAGCAGTACTTC.